Following are 26 T cell receptor beta chains from one sample sequenced in a study of T-cell memory formation after mild COVID-19. MiXCR, applied by TCRdb to the 5' RACE reads, yields one record per CDR3 protein. This table holds under 300,000 distinct CDR3 sequences, roughly a tenth found once. Source material: PBMCs or a T cell subset sorted from them (not recorded which). These receptors came from a young man who had mild COVID-19 (a few samples of this study predate the infection). Cell type and time point are not known.

The chain employs TRBV4-2 and TRBJ2-7; D tentatively reads TRBD1 or TRBD2 (5 bases each). CDR1 and CDR2 from the germline V gene are LGHNA and YNFKEQ. The V and J ends lost 2 bases and 5 bases respectively, with 13 bases between them. The CDR3 loop spans 14 amino acids. As DNA, the CDR3 is TGTGCCAGCAGCCAAACCGGGACGCCCCACGAGCAGTACTTC. Translation: CASSQTGTPHEQYF.

This clonotype was detected ten times or more. V is TRBV12-3 or TRBV12-4 and J is TRBJ2-1; possibly TRBD1 for D (6 bases). The CDR3 has 14 amino acids. With 6 bases removed from V and 9 bases from J, the gap between germline ends came to 18 bases. CDR3 sequence (DNA): TGTGCCAGCAGCCAAACGGGCAGGGGCGGTGAGCAGTTCTTC. This encodes CASSQTGRGGEQFF.

This clonotype was counted between two and nine times. V usage is TRBV20-1 and J usage is TRBJ2-3; 16 nucleotides line up with TRBD2. CDR3 length equals 17 residues. CDR1 is DFQATT, CDR2 SNEGSKA, per germline (reference sequence). Losses at the gene ends were 3 bases for V and 4 bases for J; bases not matched to a gene: 7. The CDR3 sequence: CSARDAGTSGGADTQYF. Here the CDR3 DNA reads TGCAGTGCTAGGGATGCCGGGACTAGCGGGGGGGCAGATACGCAGTATTTT.

This clonotype was found many times. The chain is built from TRBV12-3 or TRBV12-4 and TRBJ1-1, with 7 positions matching TRBD1. The J segment lost 7 bases and the V segment lost 6 bases, leaving 8 bases of the junction unmatched. The CDR3 has 13 residues. CDR3 residues: CASRPPDRLEAFF. The CDR3 nucleotides are TGTGCCAGCAGGCCACCGGACAGGCTTGAAGCTTTCTTT.

This chain connects TRBV10-3 to TRBJ2-4; D remains unclear. The germline V gene encodes CDR1 ENHRY and CDR2 SYGVKD. The CDR3 is made up of 14 amino acids. V was pared by 3 bases and J by 0 bases, with 6 bases between. In DNA form, the CDR3 reads TGTGCCATCAGTGATTACTTAGCCAAAAACATTCAGTACTTC. It yields the protein CAISDYLAKNIQYF.

This clonotype showed up many times. The chain couples TRBV7-3 to TRBJ2-3; no reliable D call. The ends were cut back, 2 bases at V and 2 bases at J, with 8 bases in the middle. Germline loops: CDR1 SGHTA, CDR2 FQGTGA. This CDR3 is built from 14 residues. CDR3 in DNA: TGTGCCAGCAGCTTAGACCCTTACACAGATACGCAGTATTTT. The encoded protein is CASSLDPYTDTQYF.

In its sample, this clonotype was seen a few times. This sequence joins TRBV14 and TRBJ2-5, with TRBD2 matching 7 bases. V was pared by 4 bases and J by 3 bases, with 8 bases of the junction left unmatched. Germline-derived CDR1 and CDR2 are SGHDN and FVKESK. The CDR3 loop spans 15 amino acids. CDR3 sequence: CASSRGTIHEETQYF. As DNA, the CDR3 is TGTGCCAGCAGCCGTGGGACTATCCACGAAGAGACCCAGTACTTC. Supplemented by reference TRBV14 and TRBJ2-5, the full variable domain reads EAGVTQFPSHSVIEKGQTVTLRCDPISGHDNLYWYRRVMGKEIKFLLHFVKESKQDESGMPNNRFLAERTGGTYSTLKVQPAELEDSGVYFCASSRGTIHEETQYFGPGTRLLVL.

This clonotype was observed a few times. The chain combines TRBV10-3 with TRBJ2-2, with 9 bases that match TRBD2. The CDR3 covers 16 residues. Germline V gene data show CDR1 as ENHRY and CDR2 as SYGVKD. Trimming at V came to 10 bases and at J to 4 bases, leaving 13 bases not matched to a gene. This chain's CDR3 is CASEPRGGVGTGELFF. In DNA, the CDR3 is TGTGCCAGCGAACCGCGGGGGGGCGTGGGCACCGGGGAGCTGTTTTTT.

This chain uses TRBV6-2 or TRBV6-3 with TRBJ2-1; 10 bases fit TRBD1. The germline V gene has CDR1 MNHEY and CDR2 SVGEGT. The CDR3 loop spans 15 amino acids. V shed 4 bases and J 7 bases; nucleotides not matched to a gene: 7. The CDR3 loop is CASSWTGTGVNEQFF. The CDR3 bases are TGTGCCAGCAGTTGGACCGGGACAGGGGTGAATGAGCAGTTCTTC.

The chain carries TRBV12-3 or TRBV12-4 and TRBJ2-7; D not certain. The CDR3 consists of 15 residues. Trimming removed 3 bases at V and 1 base at J, with 13 bases between. The CDR3 bases are TGTGCCAGCAGTTTCCCCACGTTTGGTTCCTACGAGCAGTACGTC. This gives the protein CASSFPTFGSYEQYV.

This clonotype was seen more than once but under ten times. The chain combines TRBV10-3 with TRBJ1-2; D is perhaps TRBD1 (5 bases). V gave up 8 bases and J gave up 2 bases, with 12 bases separating them. This CDR3 region has 13 residues. Germline loops: CDR1 ENHRY, CDR2 SYGVKD. The CDR3 protein is CAIGGVANYGYTF. The CDR3 DNA reads as TGTGCCATCGGGGGGGTGGCGAACTATGGCTACACCTTC.

The sample holds a few counts of this clonotype. The chain has TRBV28 and TRBJ1-6, with a tentative D call TRBD1 (5 bases). Between the trimmed V and J ends, which lost 3 bases and 7 bases, there was a span of 19 bases. This CDR3 has 17 amino acids. Germline CDR1 and CDR2: MDHEN and SYDVKM. This CDR3 is CASSFPSGRWGNSPLHF. The CDR3 DNA follows: TGTGCCAGCAGTTTTCCCTCCGGGAGGTGGGGGAATTCACCCCTCCACTTT.

The chain has TRBV6-1 and TRBJ1-1; D is ambiguous. The germline V and J ends were trimmed by 3 bases and 8 bases, with 13 bases remaining between them. The CDR3 covers 13 residues. Germline V gene lookup returns CDR1 MNHNS and CDR2 SASEGT. This chain's CDR3 is CASSEVLGWEAFF. DNA for the CDR3: TGTGCCAGCAGTGAGGTGCTGGGGTGGGAAGCTTTCTTT.

The chain couples TRBV3-1 to TRBJ2-7; D gene ambiguous. The CDR3 spans 14 residues. The ends were cut back, 3 bases at V and 1 base at J, with 10 bases in the middle. Germline CDR1 reads LGHDT; CDR2 reads YNNKEL (reference sequence). The CDR3 reads CASSHAAGSYEQYV. CDR3 nucleotide sequence: TGTGCCAGCAGCCATGCCGCCGGATCCTACGAGCAGTACGTC.

The chain links TRBV9 to TRBJ2-5; 7 bases fit TRBD1. The germline V gene has CDR1 SGDLS and CDR2 YYNGEE. V shed 3 bases and J 4 bases; nucleotides not matched to a gene: 12. This CDR3 region has 16 residues. The CDR3 loop is CASSASPLDRVETQYF. CDR3 DNA sequence: TGTGCCAGCAGCGCCAGCCCCCTTGACAGGGTAGAGACCCAGTACTTC.

This clonotype was recorded a few times. The genes are TRBV10-3 and TRBJ1-2, with D tentatively TRBD1 (6 bases). V shed 11 bases and J shed 5 bases, with 15 bases lying between them. Germline loops: CDR1 ENHRY, CDR2 SYGVKD. The CDR3 contains 12 residues. The CDR3 nucleotides read TGTGCCGGAGTCGGGGGGCGGTATGGCTACACCTTC. Amino acid sequence: CAGVGGRYGYTF.

The gene calls are TRBV6-5 and TRBJ1-2; no reliable D call. Trimming took off 2 bases at V and 7 bases at J, with 11 bases between the two ends. The germline gives CDR1 MNHEY, CDR2 SVGAGI. This CDR3 is built from 13 residues. The CDR3 loop reads CASSYGDNRGYTF. CDR3 bases: TGTGCCAGCAGTTACGGAGACAACCGTGGCTACACCTTC.

In its sample, this clonotype was seen a few times. V is TRBV7-9 and J is TRBJ1-1; D remains ambiguous. Germline lookup yields CDR1 SEHNR and CDR2 FQNEAQ (reference sequence). The CDR3 covers 12 residues. V lost 11 bases and J 1 base, leaving 11 bases between the germline ends. CDR3 sequence: CAGSRENTEAFF. CDR3 coding DNA: TGTGCCGGTTCGAGGGAGAACACTGAAGCTTTCTTT.

This clonotype was seen once. The chain employs TRBV7-8 and TRBJ1-5; D may be TRBD1 (6 bases). The CDR3 extends over 16 amino acids. CDR1 and CDR2 (germline): SGHVS, FQNEAQ. Deletions cut 5 bases from V and 3 bases from J, with 17 bases between. This chain's CDR3 is CASSARTAGPNQPQHF. CDR3 in DNA: TGTGCCAGCAGCGCCAGGACAGCCGGGCCCAATCAGCCCCAGCATTTT.

In its sample, this clonotype was seen a few times. J is TRBJ2-7 and V is TRBV7-2; D may be TRBD1 or TRBD2 (5 bases each). Germline V gives CDR1 SGHTA, CDR2 FQGNSA. Trimming took 2 bases from V and 2 from J, leaving 16 bases between them. The CDR3 extends over 16 amino acids. The CDR3: CASSLRRAGSPYEQYF. The CDR3 DNA sequence: TGTGCCAGCAGCTTAAGAAGGGCAGGGAGCCCCTACGAGCAGTACTTC.

This clonotype was counted at least ten times. The V gene is TRBV7-2, the J gene TRBJ2-5, with 10 bases matching TRBD2. V was clipped by 4 bases and J by 5 bases; unmatched bases: 13. The germline V gene encodes CDR1 SGHTA and CDR2 FQGNSA. The CDR3 contains 17 residues. The CDR3 nucleotides read TGTGCCAGCAGCTGGATTCCTAGCGGGGGAAGTTCCGAGACCCAGTACTTC. Its protein is CASSWIPSGGSSETQYF.

This clonotype came up many times. The chain couples TRBV4-3 to TRBJ1-2, with 9 bases fitting TRBD1. Germline trimming cut 4 bases from V and 4 bases from J; bases unmatched to any gene: 10. The CDR3 runs to 16 residues. Germline CDR1 reads LGHNA; CDR2 reads YSLEER. CDR3 nucleotides: TGCGCCAGCAGCCGTAAGACAGGGGGAACCTCCTATGGCTACACCTTC. Protein sequence: CASSRKTGGTSYGYTF.

V gene TRBV18 combines with J gene TRBJ2-2; D gene uncertain. V dropped 4 bases and J dropped 8 bases, with 8 bases sitting between them. CDR3 size: 12 residues. Germline assignment: CDR1 KGHSH and CDR2 LQKENI. Here the CDR3 reads CASSLTTGELFF. DNA for the CDR3: TGTGCCAGCTCACTGACGACAGGGGAGCTGTTTTTT.

This clonotype was seen only a few times. Just one base apart from a much larger clone, this may be a read error. The gene calls are TRBV5-1 and TRBJ2-3; 11 bases are a match to TRBD2. The CDR3 has 16 residues. V lost 4 bases and J lost 1; bases outside the gene matches: 5. Germline V gene data show CDR1 as SGHRS and CDR2 as YFSETQ. For the CDR3, the DNA is TGCGCCAGCAGCGTATCGACTAGCGGGGGCACAGATACGCAGTATTTT. Protein sequence: CASSVSTSGGTDTQYF.

This chain joins TRBV12-3 or TRBV12-4 and TRBJ1-1, with D hard to call. V dropped 2 bases and J dropped 4 bases, with 5 bases sitting between them. The CDR3 totals 12 residues. CDR3 in amino acids: CASSLSTTEAFF. The CDR3 DNA is TGTGCCAGCAGTTTAAGCACCACTGAAGCTTTCTTT.

The V and J genes are TRBV4-3 and TRBJ1-6; D remains ambiguous. This CDR3 contains 14 residues. CDR1 is LGHNA and CDR2 is YSLEER in the germline V gene. Between the trimmed V and J ends, which lost 4 bases and 8 bases, there was a span of 12 bases. The CDR3 DNA reads as TGCGCCAGCAGCCGGAAGCCGGGAGATTCACCCCTCCACTTT. This encodes CASSRKPGDSPLHF.